A selection of T cell receptor beta chains follows, all from one sample in a study of cytomegalovirus exposure and HLA in healthy donors. Clones were sequenced by immunoSEQ multiplex PCR, and TCRdb holds only the in-frame ones, with some missing. The data contain 120,000 or so clones, less than 90% of them singletons. Sequences were obtained from PBMCs. These receptors all come from a man between 18 and 35 years old in good health and CMV-seropositive. Both conserved end residues are part of each CDR3. Fields, in order: D gene, J gene, V gene, clone size, CDR3 DNA, CDR3 protein. A D gene is named only where the DNA matches it firmly. The size field is filled for only some rows; it gives once, few, many or a size class.

.	TRBJ1-3	TRBV7-8	.	TGTGCCAGCAGCTTAGGGACAGCCGGAAACACCATATATTTT	CASSLGTAGNTIYF
TRBD1	TRBJ1-6	TRBV18	few	TGTGCCAGCTCACGAGACAGGGCTAGTTCACCCCTCCACTTT	CASSRDRASSPLHF
.	TRBJ1-1	TRBV19	.	TGTGCCAGTAGTATAGATTCCGCCGGTTTTAAAGCTTTCTTT	CASSIDSAGFKAFF
.	TRBJ1-1	TRBV10-3	.	TGTGCCATCAGTGAGTCCGAGGACAGCTGGGACATGAACACTGAAGCTTTCTTT	CAISESEDSWDMNTEAFF
TRBD1	TRBJ2-7	TRBV6-6	.	TGTGCCAGCAGTCCCCCGGACAGGGTTAACGAGCAGTACTTC	CASSPPDRVNEQYF
.	TRBJ1-4	TRBV2	.	TGTGCCAGCAGTGTCGAGGGGGGGTCTAATGAAAAACTGTTTTTT	CASSVEGGSNEKLFF
TRBD1	TRBJ1-5	TRBV10-3	.	TGTGCCACCCAGGGGGGCGTCAGGGGATTAAACCAGCCCCAGCATTTT	CATQGGVRGLNQPQHF
TRBD1	TRBJ2-5	TRBV5-6	few	TGTGCCAGCAGCAAAGCGGGCAGGGGGCAAAAAGAGACCCAGTACTTC	CASSKAGRGQKETQYF
.	TRBJ1-5	TRBV28	.	TGTGCCAGCATTGGGGGGAACAGCAATCAGCCCCAGCATTTT	CASIGGNSNQPQHF
.	TRBJ2-1	TRBV28	.	TGTGCCAGCAGTCAAAATGCGGGGAAATACAATGAGCAGTTCTTC	CASSQNAGKYNEQFF
TRBD1	TRBJ2-7	TRBV15	.	TGTGCCACCAGCAGAGAAGGGACAGGGGTTTTCGAGCAGTACTTC	CATSREGTGVFEQYF
.	TRBJ2-5	TRBV2	.	TGTGCCAGCAGCGGTCCAGGGGCTAGAGGAGAGACCCAGTACTTC	CASSGPGARGETQYF
.	TRBJ1-5	TRBV15	.	TGTGCCACCAGCAGAGTTGGCCACGTGGGCAATCAGCCCCAGCATTTT	CATSRVGHVGNQPQHF
.	TRBJ2-3	TRBV7-9	.	TGTGCCAGCAGTCGGACTGGCGACACAGATACGCAGTATTTT	CASSRTGDTDTQYF
TRBD1	TRBJ2-6	TRBV18	.	TGTGCCAGCTCACGGGGGACAGTAAAGATAGGGTCTGGGGCCAACGTCCTGACTTTC	CASSRGTVKIGSGANVLTF
TRBD1	TRBJ1-2	TRBV6-4	.	TGTGCCAGCAGTCGGACAGGGTCATATGGCTACACCTTC	CASSRTGSYGYTF
TRBD1	TRBJ1-5	TRBV5-1	.	TGCGCCAGCAGCTTGGATGGACAGGGCAATCAGCCCCAGCATTTT	CASSLDGQGNQPQHF
.	TRBJ2-3	TRBV11-1	.	TGTGCCAGCAGCTTAAGAACCGGAGATACGCAGTATTTT	CASSLRTGDTQYF
.	TRBJ2-3	TRBV5-1	.	TGCGCCAGCAGCTTGGGCCTTAGGGGAGGTGCGCAGTATTTT	CASSLGLRGGAQYF
.	TRBJ2-7	TRBV7-9	.	TGTGCCAGCAGCTCTCAGGGGGACTTAACTTGGTACGAGCAGTACTTC	CASSSQGDLTWYEQYF
TRBD2	TRBJ2-1	TRBV28	.	TGTGCCAGCACCCTTAGCGGGGCTGGAAATGAGCAGTTCTTC	CASTLSGAGNEQFF
.	TRBJ1-3	TRBV15	.	TGTGCCACCAGCAGAGACCTGGGTGGGGGCCTGACTGGCACCATATATTTT	CATSRDLGGGLTGTIYF
.	TRBJ1-1	TRBV11-2	.	TGTGCCAGCAGCTCACAGGTCAGGGGCACTGAAGCTTTCTTT	CASSSQVRGTEAFF
TRBD1	TRBJ1-1	TRBV19	.	TGTGCCAGTAACAGGGGGAACTTGAACACTGAAGCTTTCTTT	CASNRGNLNTEAFF
.	TRBJ1-5	TRBV21-1	.	TGTGCCAGCACCTCAAAGACTGAGGAAGGAGTGGTTAGCAATCAGCCCCAGCATTTT	CASTSKTEEGVVSNQPQHF
.	TRBJ2-2	TRBV6-4	.	TGTGCCAGCAGTGACCCGTACACCGGGGAGCTGTTTTTT	CASSDPYTGELFF
TRBD1	TRBJ1-3	TRBV13	.	TGTGCCAGCAGCTCCACGGGACAGGTGGAATCTGGAAACACCATATATTTT	CASSSTGQVESGNTIYF
TRBD2	TRBJ2-1	TRBV29-1	.	TGCAGCGCCGGGACTAGCGGTAACAATGAGCAGTTCTTC	CSAGTSGNNEQFF
.	TRBJ1-6	TRBV2	.	TGTGCCAGCAGTTCCACCTTGGGGCAGAGCGATTCACCCCTCCACTTT	CASSSTLGQSDSPLHF
TRBD2	TRBJ2-7	TRBV11-2	.	TGTGCCAGCAGCGAACCGGGACTAGCTAAACTCGAGCAGTACTTC	CASSEPGLAKLEQYF
.	TRBJ1-1	TRBV7-9	.	TGTGCCAGCAGCTTAGGCAGGAGGACTGAAGCTTTCTTT	CASSLGRRTEAFF
TRBD1	TRBJ1-1	TRBV5-8	.	TGTGCCAGCAGCTGGGGCTGGACAGGGAACACTGAAGCTTTCTTT	CASSWGWTGNTEAFF
.	TRBJ1-1	TRBV15	few	TGTGCCACCAGCAGAGGGTCGGAGCCTGAAGCTTTCTTT	CATSRGSEPEAFF
TRBD2	TRBJ2-1	TRBV2	.	TGTGCCAACTCAAGAGGGCTAGCGGGCTACAATGAGCAGTTCTTC	CANSRGLAGYNEQFF
.	TRBJ1-5	TRBV5-6	.	TGTGCCAGCAGCTTGTACAAGAGTGTTCTAGTTAGCAATCAGCCCCAGCATTTT	CASSLYKSVLVSNQPQHF
TRBD2	TRBJ2-7	TRBV9	.	TGTGCCAGCAGCGTCGCTAGCGGGGTGAGCTCCTACGAGCAGTACTTC	CASSVASGVSSYEQYF
.	TRBJ1-6	TRBV7-2	few	TGTGCCAGCAGCTTATTAGGGGCCGGATCACCCCTCCACTTT	CASSLLGAGSPLHF
.	TRBJ1-3	TRBV10-2	.	TGCGCCAGCAGGTTATCCCCGGACAGCCGCTCTGGAAACACCATATATTTT	CASRLSPDSRSGNTIYF
TRBD1	TRBJ1-2	TRBV5-1	once	TGCGCCAGCAGCCGTAATCAGGGGGACTATGGCTACACCTTC	CASSRNQGDYGYTF
.	TRBJ1-2	TRBV4-1	.	TGCGCCAGCAGCCAAGTACCGCACCAGGACTATGGCTACACCTTC	CASSQVPHQDYGYTF
.	TRBJ1-1	TRBV7-9	.	TGTGCCAGCAGCGAGTTCCCCCATGAAGCTTTCTTT	CASSEFPHEAFF
TRBD2	TRBJ2-7	TRBV7-2	.	TGTGCCAGCAGCACGAGCGGGGACTCCTACGAGCAGTACTTC	CASSTSGDSYEQYF
.	TRBJ1-2	TRBV5-1	.	TGCGCCAGCAGCTTGGAAGCTCAGGGATCCGGAAACTATGGCTACACCTTC	CASSLEAQGSGNYGYTF